The 7 T cell receptor beta chains below all came from one sample that was sequenced in a study of blood T cell repertoires in COVID-19. Profiling relied on immunoSEQ multiplex PCR, and the TCRdb table lists in-frame clones only, not all of them. The repertoire holds 250,000 or so clones, with 85% as singletons. The sample was peripheral blood. Receptors were obtained from a woman aged 55-75 years with active or convalescent COVID-19.

V is TRBV4-2 and J is TRBJ1-2; 9 bases match TRBD1. Per germline, CDR1 LGHNA and CDR2 YNFKEQ. V was clipped by 1 base and J by 8 bases; unmatched bases: 8. CDR3 length: 15 amino acids. CDR3 coding DNA: TGTGCCAGCAGCCAAGTTTTACAGGGGGCGCGAGGCTACACCTTC. This sequence encodes CASSQVLQGARGYTF.

The chain carries TRBV28 and TRBJ1-6, with 7 bases fitting TRBD1. V trimming: 5 bases; J trimming: 5 bases; junction bases outside the gene matches: 3. The CDR3 spans 14 residues. Germline loops: CDR1 MDHEN, CDR2 SYDVKM. The CDR3 sequence is CASSPGGNNSPLHF. The CDR3 nucleotides read TGTGCCAGCAGTCCAGGGGGAAATAATTCACCCCTCCACTTT.

V gene TRBV7-2 combines with J gene TRBJ2-3; D gene uncertain. This CDR3 comprises 14 residues. V was cut by 1 base and J by 5 bases, with 10 bases left in between. Germline CDR1 reads SGHTA; CDR2 reads FQGNSA. The CDR3 bases are TGTGCCAGCAGCTTAGATAGATATCAAGATACGCAGTATTTT. This codes for CASSLDRYQDTQYF.

This clone was counted between two and nine times. The rearrangement joins TRBV10-3 to TRBJ1-5; no reliable D call. CDR3 length: 14 amino acids. CDR1 and CDR2 (germline): ENHRY, SYGVKD. V dropped 5 bases and J dropped 10 bases, with 18 bases sitting between them. The CDR3 sequence is CAISPTAGDDPQHF. The CDR3 coding sequence is TGTGCCATCAGTCCGACGGCGGGCGATGATCCCCAGCATTTT.

To note about this clone: Other DNA sequences from this sample encode an identical CDR3 as well. The chain carries TRBV5-1 and TRBJ2-3; perhaps TRBD2 as D (6 bases). The CDR3 has 14 amino acids. The germline V and J ends were trimmed by 5 bases and 3 bases, with 13 bases remaining between them. The germline V gene has CDR1 SGHRS and CDR2 YFSETQ. This CDR3 is CASSPGLPTDTQYF. Written as DNA, the CDR3 is TGCGCCAGCAGTCCGGGACTCCCGACAGATACGCAGTATTTT.

The V call is TRBV5-1, the J call TRBJ1-2, with a weak D call TRBD1 (6 bases). Trimming removed 0 bases from V and 6 bases from J, with 15 bases in between. Germline lookup yields CDR1 SGHRS and CDR2 YFSETQ. The CDR3 covers 15 residues. DNA of the CDR3: TGCGCCAGCAGCTTGGCTCCACAGGGTGGGGATGGCTACACCTTC. Protein product: CASSLAPQGGDGYTF.

This clone was counted once. The V gene is TRBV6-5, the J gene TRBJ1-2; D ambiguous. Trimming left V 8 bases short and J 5 bases short, with 6 bases between. This CDR3 contains 10 residues. Germline assignment: CDR1 MNHEY and CDR2 SVGAGI. CDR3 coding DNA: TGTGCCAGCTGGAGGTATGGCTACACCTTC. Amino acid sequence: CASWRYGYTF.